This TCR beta chain was sequenced in a study of blood T cell repertoires in COVID-19. Study in general: The United States, Italy and Spain were the sources of the acute and convalescent COVID-19 samples. The analysed material was cDNA or gDNA that came from T cells, B-cell-depleted T cells, or PBMCs.

Seattle patients were enrolled during active infection and followed longitudinally. The assay was immunoSEQ multiplex PCR, and TCRdb's table has in-frame clones only and misses some. The data contain a few hundred thousand clones, around 90% of them singletons. This receptor was obtained from a woman in her sixties or seventies with COVID-19, enrolled during active disease. The source material was peripheral blood.

This chain's CDR3 is CASSRDRAGQPQHF. Here the CDR3 DNA reads TGTGCCAGCTCCCGGGACAGGGCTGGTCAGCCCCAGCATTTT. The chain is built from TRBV19 and TRBJ1-5; 9 bases are a match to TRBD1. V was pared by 9 bases and J by 6 bases, with 9 bases of the junction left unmatched. The CDR3 consists of 14 residues. Germline V gives CDR1 LNHDA, CDR2 SQIVND (reference sequence). The variable domain in full, with the rest retrieved from reference TRBV19 and TRBJ1-5, is DGGITQSPKYLFRKEGQNVTLSCEQNLNHDAMYWYRQDPGQGLRLIYYSQIVNDFQKGDIAEGYSVSREKKESFPLTVTSAQKNPTAFYLCASSRDRAGQPQHFGDGTRLSIL.